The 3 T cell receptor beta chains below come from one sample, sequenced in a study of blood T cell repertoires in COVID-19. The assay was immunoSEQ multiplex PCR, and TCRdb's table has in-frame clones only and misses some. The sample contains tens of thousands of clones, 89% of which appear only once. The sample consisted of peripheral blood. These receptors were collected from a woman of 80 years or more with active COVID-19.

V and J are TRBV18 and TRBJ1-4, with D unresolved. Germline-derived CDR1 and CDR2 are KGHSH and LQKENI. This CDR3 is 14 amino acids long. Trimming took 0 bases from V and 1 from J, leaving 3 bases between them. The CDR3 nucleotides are TGTGCCAGCTCACCACCCGGAACTAATGAAAAACTGTTTTTT. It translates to CASSPPGTNEKLFF.

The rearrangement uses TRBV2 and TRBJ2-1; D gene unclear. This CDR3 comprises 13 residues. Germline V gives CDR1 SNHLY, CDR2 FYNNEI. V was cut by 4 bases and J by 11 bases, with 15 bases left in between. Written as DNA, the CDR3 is TGTGCCAGCAGTGCCCAAGTAGAGAGGAAGCAGTTCTTC. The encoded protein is CASSAQVERKQFF.

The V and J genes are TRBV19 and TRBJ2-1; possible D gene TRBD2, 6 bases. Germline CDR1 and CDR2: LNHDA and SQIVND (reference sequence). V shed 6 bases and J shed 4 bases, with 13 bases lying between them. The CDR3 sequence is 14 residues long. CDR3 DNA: TGTGCCAGTAGCCGACTAGGCCTATACAATGAGCAGTTCTTC. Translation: CASSRLGLYNEQFF.